This passage covers 27 T cell receptor beta chains from one sample sequenced in a study of blood T cell repertoires in COVID-19. Sequencing used immunoSEQ multiplex PCR; TCRdb keeps in-frame clones, though not all of them. The data contain approximately 82,000 clones, about four fifths of them singletons. The sequenced sample was peripheral blood. The source is a woman aged 55-75 years with acute or convalescent COVID-19.

The rearrangement joins TRBV5-5 to TRBJ1-2; TRBD1 matches 8 bases. Germline-derived CDR1 and CDR2 are SGHKS and YYEKEE (reference sequence). V dropped 2 bases and J dropped 5; count of bases not matched to a gene: 11. The length of the CDR3 is 16 residues. The CDR3 DNA reads TGTGCCAGCAGCTTTCTACGGACAGGGAAATCGTATGGCTACACCTTC. Protein sequence: CASSFLRTGKSYGYTF.

In DNA form, the CDR3 reads TGTGCCAGCAGTGATCCCCGGACAGGGGAGGTCTATGGCTACACCTTC. Its translation: CASSDPRTGEVYGYTF. The chain is built from TRBV25-1 and TRBJ1-2, with 9 bases aligning to TRBD1. V dropped 3 bases and J dropped 4; count of bases not matched to a gene: 9. Germline-derived CDR1 and CDR2 are MGHDK and SYGVNS. The CDR3 runs 16 residues.

V is TRBV7-2 and J is TRBJ2-7; 8 nucleotides line up with TRBD2. Germline CDR1 is SGHTA and CDR2 is FQGNSA. The CDR3 sequence is 16 residues long. The junction had 6 bases not matched to a gene; V was cut back by 1 base and J by 1 base. DNA of the CDR3: TGTGCCAGCAGCTTAGTGACGGGGGGGGCTTCCTACGAGCAGTACTTC. It translates to CASSLVTGGASYEQYF.

In regard to this clone: This same CDR3 is encoded by further DNA sequences in the sample. This chain links TRBV30 with TRBJ1-1; a possible D gene is TRBD1 (6 bases). CDR1 GTSNPN and CDR2 SVGIG come from the germline V gene (reference sequence). The CDR3 sequence is 13 residues long. V was cut by 0 bases and J by 2 bases, with 7 bases left in between. The CDR3 loop reads CAWSVGGNTEAFF. The CDR3 DNA sequence: TGTGCCTGGAGTGTAGGGGGTAACACTGAAGCTTTCTTT.

The rearrangement joins TRBV30 to TRBJ1-3; no reliable D call. The CDR3 has 16 residues. V was pared by 3 bases and J by 3 bases, with 18 bases between. Germline CDR1 GTSNPN, CDR2 SVGIG (reference sequence). The chain's CDR3 is CAWRLNTLDFGNTIYF. The CDR3 bases are TGTGCCTGGAGACTAAACACGCTCGACTTTGGAAACACCATATATTTT. The complete variable domain, with remaining parts taken from reference TRBV30 and TRBJ1-3, reads SQTIHQWPATLVQPVGSPLSLECTVEGTSNPNLYWYRQAAGRGLQLLFYSVGIGQISSEVPQNLSASRPQDRQFILSSKKLLLSDSGFYLCAWRLNTLDFGNTIYFGEGSWLTVV.

This clone is categorized as hyperexpanded (1% or more). The chain recombines TRBV3-1 (or the pseudogene TRBV3-2) with TRBJ2-3, with D possibly TRBD2 on 5 matching bases. This CDR3 comprises 17 residues. Trimming left V 4 bases short and J 2 bases short, with 19 bases between. CDR1 and CDR2 from the germline V gene are LGHDT and YNNKEL (reference sequence). As DNA, the CDR3 is TGTGCCAGCAGCCGAGACGCGGGTAGATCCCTCACAGATACGCAGTATTTT. Residues: CASSRDAGRSLTDTQYF.

The chain uses TRBV7-3 and TRBJ1-6; no reliable D call. Germline CDR1 SGHTA, CDR2 FQGTGA. Deletions cut 0 bases from V and 0 bases from J, with 9 bases between. The CDR3 is 17 residues long. Here the CDR3 DNA reads TGTGCCAGCAGCTTAACCAGCGGCAGCTCCTATAATTCACCCCTCCACTTT. Encoded protein: CASSLTSGSSYNSPLHF.

This clone was seen just once. The chain employs TRBV5-4 and TRBJ1-3; perhaps TRBD1 as D (5 bases). The V gene's germline CDR1 is SGHNT and CDR2 YYREEE (reference sequence). V shed 2 bases and J shed 0 bases, with 15 bases lying between them. CDR3 size: 17 residues. The CDR3 region has the DNA TGTGCCAGCAGCTTCACGATTACGGGGGGCTCTGGAAACACCATATATTTT. Translated, it gives CASSFTITGGSGNTIYF.

The genes are TRBV5-1 and TRBJ2-6; the D is unclear. Germline assignment: CDR1 SGHRS and CDR2 YFSETQ. This CDR3 spans 14 amino acids. Trimming pared 6 bases from V and 2 bases from J, leaving 9 bases between. This CDR3 is CASTETTGANVLTF. The CDR3 bases are TGCGCCAGCACGGAGACGACTGGGGCCAACGTCCTGACTTTC.

This clone was observed a single time. The chain links TRBV29-1 to TRBJ1-1; 9 positions agree with TRBD1. V gave up 5 bases and J gave up 5 bases; unmatched junction bases: 6. Germline values: CDR1 SQVTM, CDR2 ANQGSEA. The CDR3 loop spans 13 amino acids. The CDR3 region is CSVLDRGRTEAFF. CDR3 DNA sequence: TGCAGCGTTTTGGACAGGGGCAGGACTGAAGCTTTCTTT. The complete variable domain, with remaining parts taken from reference TRBV29-1 and TRBJ1-1, reads SAVISQKPSRDICQRGTSLTIQCQVDSQVTMMFWYRQQPGQSLTLIATANQGSEATYESGFVIDKFPISRPNLTFSTLTVSNMSPEDSSIYLCSVLDRGRTEAFFGQGTRLTVV.

The CDR3 nucleotides are TGCAGCGTTGGGCAGGGATACGACACTGAAGCTTTCTTT. It translates to CSVGQGYDTEAFF. The chain combines TRBV29-1 with TRBJ1-1; D is possibly TRBD1 (5 bases). CDR3 length: 13 amino acids. The ends were cut back, 4 bases at V and 3 bases at J, with 12 bases in the middle. Germline-derived CDR1 and CDR2 are SQVTM and ANQGSEA. The full variable domain, in which reference TRBV29-1 and TRBJ1-1 provide the parts outside the CDR3, is SAVISQKPSRDICQRGTSLTIQCQVDSQVTMMFWYRQQPGQSLTLIATANQGSEATYESGFVIDKFPISRPNLTFSTLTVSNMSPEDSSIYLCSVGQGYDTEAFFGQGTRLTVV.

This chain joins TRBV2 and TRBJ2-3; 10 nucleotides align to TRBD1. The CDR3 contains 15 residues. CDR1 and CDR2 (germline): SNHLY, FYNNEI. Trimming at V came to 8 bases and at J to 3 bases, leaving 8 bases not matched to a gene. The CDR3 region is CASEPGQGTTDTQYF. As DNA, the CDR3 is TGTGCCAGCGAGCCGGGACAGGGGACGACAGATACGCAGTATTTT.

This clone occurred a few times. V usage is TRBV24-1 and J usage is TRBJ2-7; D is perhaps TRBD2 (7 bases). The germline V and J ends were trimmed by 3 bases and 5 bases, with 13 bases remaining between them. The CDR3 has 14 residues. Germline CDR1 is KGHDR and CDR2 is SFDVKD. Here the CDR3 DNA reads TGTGCCACCAGTGATGGGGGGGGGCGCCACGAGCAGTACTTC. Translation gives CATSDGGGRHEQYF.

The chain carries TRBV18 and TRBJ1-3; D is ambiguous. Per germline, CDR1 KGHSH and CDR2 LQKENI. This CDR3 region has 16 residues. Trimming shortened V by 0 bases and J by 0 bases, and 9 bases separated the two germline ends. The CDR3 DNA follows: TGTGCCAGCTCACCACCATCTCTAAGCTCTGGAAACACCATATATTTT. Encoded protein: CASSPPSLSSGNTIYF.

DNA of the CDR3: TGTGCCAGCAGTCCCCAGGGTAATGCTAACTATGGCTACACCTTC. Protein product: CASSPQGNANYGYTF. This chain joins TRBV6-4 and TRBJ1-2; possible D gene TRBD1, 5 bases. The V gene's germline CDR1 is MRHNA and CDR2 SNTAGT. This CDR3 is 15 amino acids long. The V and J ends lost 5 bases and 0 bases respectively, with 13 bases between them.

The rearrangement joins TRBV15 to TRBJ1-5; D is undetermined. The CDR3 consists of 14 residues. V lost 4 bases and J lost 5, with 12 bases in between. CDR1 LNHNV and CDR2 YYDKDF come from the germline V gene (reference sequence). CDR3 nucleotide sequence: TGTGCCACCAGCAAAGACCAGGAATATCAGCCCCAGCATTTT. Its protein is CATSKDQEYQPQHF.

The chain uses TRBV19 and TRBJ1-4; possible D gene TRBD1, 5 bases. This CDR3 is built from 15 residues. V lost 7 bases and J lost 0, with 12 bases in between. Looked up from germline, CDR1 is LNHDA and CDR2 is SQIVND (reference sequence). CDR3 loop: CASNTDSSTNEKLFF. DNA for the CDR3: TGTGCCAGTAACACAGACAGTTCAACTAATGAAAAACTGTTTTTT.

V gene TRBV7-2 combines with J gene TRBJ2-3; 10 bases align to TRBD2. Germline values: CDR1 SGHTA, CDR2 FQGNSA. The CDR3 covers 16 residues. J was trimmed by 3 bases and V by 2 bases; bases with no gene match: 5. CDR3 bases: TGTGCCAGCAGCTTAAAGCGGGGGGGCGGAACAGATACGCAGTATTTT. It is translated as CASSLKRGGGTDTQYF.

The chain joins TRBV10-3 to TRBJ1-2; 12 bases are a match to TRBD1. With 7 bases clipped from V and 4 bases from J, the junction kept 13 bases outside the gene matches. Germline V gene lookup returns CDR1 ENHRY and CDR2 SYGVKD. This CDR3 is 17 amino acids long. The CDR3 nucleotides read TGTGCCATCACCTCCTGGGGGACAGGGGGCTTGGGCTATGGCTACACCTTC. Residues: CAITSWGTGGLGYGYTF.

The V call is TRBV7-3, the J call TRBJ1-1; 7 nucleotides line up with TRBD1. Germline CDR1 reads SGHTA; CDR2 reads FQGTGA. The CDR3 has 15 amino acids. The trim removed 5 bases at V and 4 bases at J, leaving 10 bases unmatched. The CDR3 DNA follows: TGTGCCAGCAGCCTCCAGGGGGTTGTCTTCACTGAAGCTTTCTTT. Protein product: CASSLQGVVFTEAFF.

J is TRBJ2-1 and V is TRBV5-1; 9 bases are shared with TRBD2. V lost 1 base and J lost 2; bases outside the gene matches: 4. Germline values: CDR1 SGHRS, CDR2 YFSETQ. The CDR3 totals 16 residues. The CDR3 nucleotides read TGCGCCAGCAGCTTGTTTGGCGGGGGGGCCTACAATGAGCAGTTCTTC. Its translation is CASSLFGGGAYNEQFF.

The chain combines TRBV28 with TRBJ1-1; the D is unclear. Germline-derived CDR1 and CDR2 are MDHEN and SYDVKM. V dropped 6 bases and J dropped 7 bases, with 15 bases sitting between them. CDR3 length equals 13 residues. In DNA, the CDR3 is TGTGCCAGCAGCCCCCAGACACGGGGTGAAGCTTTCTTT. It codes for CASSPQTRGEAFF.

The gene calls are TRBV20-1 and TRBJ2-1; D is undetermined. The germline V and J ends were trimmed by 3 bases and 6 bases, with 6 bases remaining between them. There are 11 residues in the CDR3. Per germline, CDR1 DFQATT and CDR2 SNEGSKA (reference sequence). CDR3 region: CSASPLNEQFF. As DNA, the CDR3 is TGCAGTGCTAGCCCCCTCAATGAGCAGTTCTTC.

Comments on this clone: An end of the junction does not agree with germline; a read error may underlie this. The J gene is TRBJ2-3, the V gene TRBV7-7, with no clear D. CDR1 is SSHAT, CDR2 FNYEAQ, per germline (reference sequence). The CDR3 totals 14 residues. The CDR3 loop is CASSLGPGTDTQYF. CDR3 nucleotide sequence: TGTGCTAGCAGCTTAGGGCCAGGCACAGATACGCAGTATTTT.

V is TRBV7-9 and J is TRBJ1-5; D is ambiguous. V dropped 5 bases and J dropped 1 base, with 9 bases sitting between them. Germline V gene data show CDR1 as SEHNR and CDR2 as FQNEAQ (reference sequence). The CDR3 sequence is 14 residues long. The CDR3 loop is CASSTAGSNQPQHF. The CDR3 DNA reads as TGTGCCAGCAGCACGGCCGGGAGCAATCAGCCCCAGCATTTT.

This clone appeared a single time. V and J are TRBV9 and TRBJ2-7, with 11 nucleotides matching TRBD2. The J segment lost 6 bases and the V segment lost 3 bases, leaving 8 bases of the junction unmatched. This CDR3 has 15 residues. The germline V gene encodes CDR1 SGDLS and CDR2 YYNGEE. The CDR3 nucleotides are TGTGCCAGCAGCGGCCAGGGTAGCGGGAGGGGCGAGCAGTACTTC. This codes for CASSGQGSGRGEQYF.

CDR3 DNA sequence: TGTGCCAGCAGGGACTACTCCCAAGAGACCCAGTACTTC. Translation gives CASRDYSQETQYF. The chain carries TRBV6-5 and TRBJ2-5; D perhaps matches TRBD2 (6 bases). The germline V gene encodes CDR1 MNHEY and CDR2 SVGAGI. Trimming stripped 6 bases from V and 1 base from J, with 9 bases between. There are 13 residues in the CDR3.